This TCR beta chain stems from a study of T cells after yellow fever vaccination. The CDR3 covers 15 residues. The germline CDR1 and CDR2 sequences are SGHRS and YFSETQ. V lost 2 bases to trimming and J lost 5 bases; unmatched junction nucleotides: 7. This clonotype was seen many times. In TCRdb, the 5' RACE reads were re-called with MiXCR into one record per CDR3 protein. The sample has roughly 74,000 distinct CDR3 sequences, more than 5.5% seen once. The clonotype comes from a man aged 18-30 years who received the YFV17D yellow fever vaccine. Sequenced material: CD8+ T cells sorted from PBMCs, taken 5 to 6 days after the first yellow fever vaccination. This rearrangement joins TRBV5-1 to TRBJ2-1; 7 bases match TRBD1. CDR3 nucleotides: TGCGCCAGCAGCTTCTCCCAGGGGGTAGACAATGAGCAGTTCTTC. This sequence encodes CASSFSQGVDNEQFF.